The table lists the clone carrying this TCR beta chain with a few counts. No antigen is known for it. The sample originates from a study of T cell responses to AZD1222 COVID-19 vaccine. Study findings and constraints: Repertoire collection took place solely once the T cell response had peaked. Per reports, nearly half of all spike-specific TCRs target regions that are unmutated in variants. Clonal diversity was possibly underestimated, and the donors were mostly white British, with more females.

This CDR3 comprises 13 residues. Germline CDR1 reads MNHEY; CDR2 reads SVGAGI. V lost 6 bases and J 9 bases, leaving 15 bases between the germline ends. Sequenced by immunoSEQ multiplex PCR; TCRdb stores in-frame clones only, minus some. The sample shows roughly 70,000 clones, 75% to 85% of them seen only once. The chain has TRBV6-5 and TRBJ1-5; maybe TRBD1 (5 bases). The TCR originated in an adult in good health. The material sequenced was peripheral blood, taken on day 0 of MenACWY control vaccination. The chain's CDR3 is CASSTGGGGPQHF. The CDR3, as DNA: TGTGCCAGCAGCACCGGTGGGGGGGGGCCCCAGCATTTT.